This record covers a single TCR beta chain. Its antigen remains unknown. Measured with immunoSEQ multiplex PCR; TCRdb has only the in-frame clones, and not every one. The repertoire holds 17,000 or so clones, with about 90% as singletons. This entry belongs to a study of T cell repertoires in ileal Crohn's disease. Looking at the study overall: Operated complications were stricturing disease (roughly 60%) and penetrating disease (around 39%). About half of patients got postoperative therapy: 11 thiopurines, approximately 17 anti-TNF. Study results and caveats: Clonal expansions were more frequent in active smokers than non-smokers at surgery. High-frequency clones were more common in sorted CD8 than CD4 cells.

After removal of 1 base from V and 5 bases from J, the junction contained 4 bases not matched to a gene. The CDR3 runs 15 residues. The germline V gene has CDR1 LNHNV and CDR2 YYDKDF (reference sequence). The receptor comes from an adult with Crohn's disease. The chain employs TRBV15 and TRBJ1-5, with 8 positions matching TRBD1. The sequencing sample was made of ileal tissue. CDR3 nucleotide sequence: TGTGCCACCAGCAGAGGTAGGACAGGGTATCAGCCCCAGCATTTT. It codes for CATSRGRTGYQPQHF.